The rows below give T cell receptor beta chains drawn from one sample of a study of T cell responses to AZD1222 COVID-19 vaccine. Sequencing used immunoSEQ multiplex PCR; TCRdb keeps in-frame clones, though not all of them. The table shows tens of thousands of clones, with 85% occurring only once. The sample consisted of peripheral blood, taken on day 0 of AZD1222 vaccination. Receptors originate from an adult in good health. Each CDR3 is given without its conserved first and last residue. The D gene is left open where the match is weak.

TRBV2 | NA | ASSLTGTGANVLT
TRBV2 | TRBD1 | ASSGTGPYEQY
TRBV11-3 | NA | ASSPRGRSYEQY
TRBV19 | TRBD1 | ASSYRGLAAGSLSNQPQH
TRBV7-2 | NA | ASSLVPR
TRBV19 | NA | ASGWANVLT
TRBV2 | NA | ASSPGSDYGYT
TRBV2 | NA | ASSEEWGASYEQY
TRBV5-4 | TRBD2 | ASSLSGGGTDTQY
TRBV3-1/TRBV3-2 | NA | ASSLSEFGGRNSPLH
TRBV6-5 | NA | ASKLSSGNTIY
TRBV7-9 | TRBD2 | ASSFGGNSYEQY
TRBV3-1/TRBV3-2 | NA | ASSLTHSPLH
TRBV19 | NA | ASSMVRGLVNEKLF
TRBV21-1 | NA | ASSRKWDRGLAEAF